The rows below give T cell receptor beta chains drawn from one sample of a study of blood T cell repertoires in COVID-19. The table came from immunoSEQ multiplex PCR; TCRdb's copy has only in-frame clones and leaves some out. This table has 170,000 or so clones, around nine tenths appearing once. The sequenced sample was peripheral blood. The receptors originated from a man between 60 and 75 years old with COVID-19, enrolled during active disease. The CDR3 runs from the conserved cysteine through the conserved F or W. The order of the fields is clone size, D gene, V gene, J gene, CDR3 DNA, CDR3 protein. The D gene is left open where the match is weak. A row's size may be missing; if present it is once, few, many or a size class.

clone size: .
D gene: .
V gene: TRBV18
J gene: TRBJ1-4
CDR3 DNA: TGTGCCAGCTCACCATCTCAGATGTTCGATGAAAAACTGTTTTTT
CDR3 protein: CASSPSQMFDEKLFF

clone size: .
D gene: .
V gene: TRBV7-9
J gene: TRBJ1-1
CDR3 DNA: TGTGCCAGCAGCTTAGCTTCGGGAAACACTGAAGCTTTCTTT
CDR3 protein: CASSLASGNTEAFF

clone size: .
D gene: .
V gene: TRBV2
J gene: TRBJ2-7
CDR3 DNA: TGTGCCAGCAGTGAAACGGGGACTTGGACATACGAGCAGTACTTC
CDR3 protein: CASSETGTWTYEQYF

clone size: .
D gene: TRBD2
V gene: TRBV18
J gene: TRBJ2-1
CDR3 DNA: TGTGCCAGCTCATCCGGGACTAGCTACAATGAGCAGTTCTTC
CDR3 protein: CASSSGTSYNEQFF

clone size: .
D gene: TRBD1
V gene: TRBV15
J gene: TRBJ2-7
CDR3 DNA: TGTGCCACCAGCAGAGATCAGGGGGCCTACGAGCAGTACTTC
CDR3 protein: CATSRDQGAYEQYF

clone size: .
D gene: TRBD2
V gene: TRBV7-2
J gene: TRBJ2-1
CDR3 DNA: TGTGCCAGCAGCTTTGGGGCGGGAGTTGGGAATGAGCAGTTCTTC
CDR3 protein: CASSFGAGVGNEQFF

clone size: .
D gene: TRBD1
V gene: TRBV30
J gene: TRBJ1-1
CDR3 DNA: TGTGCCTGGAGTTTTTACAGGGGGGCCACTGAAGCTTTCTTT
CDR3 protein: CAWSFYRGATEAFF

clone size: few
D gene: TRBD1
V gene: TRBV7-2
J gene: TRBJ2-3
CDR3 DNA: TGTGCCAGCAGTCGACGGACAGGCAGCACAGATACGCAGTATTTT
CDR3 protein: CASSRRTGSTDTQYF

clone size: .
D gene: .
V gene: TRBV30
J gene: TRBJ1-5
CDR3 DNA: TGTGCCTGGAGTGTACAGGGCGGAATTAGCAATCAGCCCCAGCATTTT
CDR3 protein: CAWSVQGGISNQPQHF

clone size: .
D gene: TRBD1
V gene: TRBV27
J gene: TRBJ1-4
CDR3 DNA: TGTGCCAGCAGACGGACAGGTCTAAATGAAAAACTGTTTTTT
CDR3 protein: CASRRTGLNEKLFF